The clone carrying this T cell receptor beta chain was counted many times. Germline V gene sequence: CDR1 ENHRY, CDR2 SYGVKD. This CDR3 region has 15 residues. The junction had 3 bases not matched to a gene; V was cut back by 6 bases and J by 0 bases. TCRdb reanalysed the 5' RACE reads using MiXCR and keeps one entry per CDR3 protein. The data hold 1.5 million to 2 million distinct CDR3 sequences, with under 35% observed a single time. The sample comes from a study of identical twins. Sequences were obtained from cord blood. The gene calls are TRBV10-3 and TRBJ2-3; 10 bases agree with TRBD2. The source of this sequence is a newborn girl in good health. In nucleotides, the CDR3 is TGTGCCATCAGCGCGACTAGCGGGAGCACAGATACGCAGTATTTT. Its protein is CAISATSGSTDTQYF.